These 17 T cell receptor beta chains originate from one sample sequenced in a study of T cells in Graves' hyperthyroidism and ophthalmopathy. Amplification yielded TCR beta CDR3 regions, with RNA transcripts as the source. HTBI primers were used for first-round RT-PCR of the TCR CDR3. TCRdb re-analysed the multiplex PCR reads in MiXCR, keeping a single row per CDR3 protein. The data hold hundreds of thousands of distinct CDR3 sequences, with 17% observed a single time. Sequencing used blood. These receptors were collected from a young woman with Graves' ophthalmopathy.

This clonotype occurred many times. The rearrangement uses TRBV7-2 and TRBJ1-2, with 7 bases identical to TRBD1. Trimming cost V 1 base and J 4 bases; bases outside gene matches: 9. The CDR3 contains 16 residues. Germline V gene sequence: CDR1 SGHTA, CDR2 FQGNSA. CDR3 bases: TGTGCCAGCAGCTTAGAGGGGGGACAGTTCCTCTATGGCTACACCTTC. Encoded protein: CASSLEGGQFLYGYTF. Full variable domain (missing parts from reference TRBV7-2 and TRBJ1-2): GAGVSQSPSNKVTEKGKDVELRCDPISGHTALYWYRQSLGQGLEFLIYFQGNSAPDKSGLPSDRFSAERTGGSVSTLTIQRTQQEDSAVYLCASSLEGGQFLYGYTFGSGTRLTVV.

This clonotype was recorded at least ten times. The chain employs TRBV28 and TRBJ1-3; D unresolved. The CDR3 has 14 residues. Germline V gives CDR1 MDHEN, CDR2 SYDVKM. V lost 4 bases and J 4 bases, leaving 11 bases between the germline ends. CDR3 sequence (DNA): TGTGCCAGCAGTTCAGCCGGGGTAGGAAACACCATATATTTT. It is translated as CASSSAGVGNTIYF.

The CDR3 sequence is CASSLLKGRDFNYGYTF. In nucleotides, the CDR3 is TGTGCCAGCAGTTTACTTAAGGGACGGGATTTTAACTATGGCTACACCTTC. The chain employs TRBV28 and TRBJ1-2, with a tentative D call TRBD1 (5 bases). The V and J ends lost 2 bases and 1 base respectively, with 17 bases between them. The CDR3 is 17 residues long. Germline values: CDR1 MDHEN, CDR2 SYDVKM.

Here the CDR3 reads CASSQEGVQETQYF. DNA of the CDR3: TGTGCCAGCAGCCAAGAAGGAGTCCAAGAGACCCAGTACTTC. The chain links TRBV4-2 to TRBJ2-5, with no clear D. The ends were cut back, 0 bases at V and 1 base at J, with 6 bases in the middle. This CDR3 region has 14 residues. Germline CDR1 LGHNA, CDR2 YNFKEQ.

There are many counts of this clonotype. CDR3 nucleotides: TGTGCCAGCAGTTACTCGAGTAAGAGGGGGCCGTACGAGCAGTACTTC. Translated: CASSYSSKRGPYEQYF. This sequence joins TRBV6-6 and TRBJ2-7, with 7 bases identical to TRBD1. Germline V gives CDR1 MNHNY, CDR2 SVGAGI (reference sequence). This CDR3 spans 16 amino acids. With 0 bases clipped from V and 4 bases from J, the junction kept 9 bases outside the gene matches.

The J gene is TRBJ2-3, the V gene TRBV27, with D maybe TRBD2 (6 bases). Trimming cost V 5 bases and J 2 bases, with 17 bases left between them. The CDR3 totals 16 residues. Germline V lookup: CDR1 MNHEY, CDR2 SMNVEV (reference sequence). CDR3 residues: CASSPPLGGYTDTQYF. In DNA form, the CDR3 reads TGTGCCAGCAGTCCCCCTTTGGGGGGTTACACAGATACGCAGTATTTT.

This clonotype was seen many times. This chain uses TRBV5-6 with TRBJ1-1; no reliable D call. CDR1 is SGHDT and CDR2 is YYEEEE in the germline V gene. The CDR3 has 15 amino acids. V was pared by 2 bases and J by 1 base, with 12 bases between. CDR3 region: CASSLWAHRNTEAFF. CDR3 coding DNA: TGTGCCAGCAGCTTATGGGCACACAGGAACACTGAAGCTTTCTTT.

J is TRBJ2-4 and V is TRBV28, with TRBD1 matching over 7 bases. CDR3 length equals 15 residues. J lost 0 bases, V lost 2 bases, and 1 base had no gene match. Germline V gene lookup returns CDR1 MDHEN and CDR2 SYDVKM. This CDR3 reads CASSLQGVAKNIQYF. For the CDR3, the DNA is TGTGCCAGCAGTTTACAGGGGGTAGCCAAAAACATTCAGTACTTC.

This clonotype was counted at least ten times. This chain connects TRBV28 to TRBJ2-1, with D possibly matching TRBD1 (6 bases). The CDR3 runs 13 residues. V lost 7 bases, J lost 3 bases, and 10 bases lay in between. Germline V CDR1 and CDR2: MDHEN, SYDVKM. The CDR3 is CASTTTGYNEQFF. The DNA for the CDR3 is TGTGCCAGCACCACGACAGGCTACAATGAGCAGTTCTTC.

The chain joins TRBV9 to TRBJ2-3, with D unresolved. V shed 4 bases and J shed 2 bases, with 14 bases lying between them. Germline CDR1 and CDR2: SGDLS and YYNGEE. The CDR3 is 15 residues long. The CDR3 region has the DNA TGTGCCAGCAGCTATACTCCAGCACCCACAGATACGCAGTATTTT. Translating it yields CASSYTPAPTDTQYF. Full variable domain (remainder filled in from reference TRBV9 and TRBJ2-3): DSGVTQTPKHLITATGQRVTLRCSPRSGDLSVYWYQQSLDQGLQFLIQYYNGEERAKGNILERFSAQQFPDLHSELNLSSLELGDSALYFCASSYTPAPTDTQYFGPGTRLTVL.

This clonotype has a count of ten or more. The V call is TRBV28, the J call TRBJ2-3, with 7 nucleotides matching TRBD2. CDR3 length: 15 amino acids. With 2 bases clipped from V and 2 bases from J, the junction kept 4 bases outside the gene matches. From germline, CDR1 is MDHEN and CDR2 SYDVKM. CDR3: CASSLLADFTDTQYF. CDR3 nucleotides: TGTGCCAGCAGTTTACTAGCGGATTTCACAGATACGCAGTATTTT.

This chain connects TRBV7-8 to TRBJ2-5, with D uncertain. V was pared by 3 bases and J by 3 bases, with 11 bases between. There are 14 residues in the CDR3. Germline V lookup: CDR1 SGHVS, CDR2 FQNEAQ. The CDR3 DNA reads TGTGCCAGCAGCTTTAATCTGGGGAAAGAGACCCAGTACTTC. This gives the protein CASSFNLGKETQYF.

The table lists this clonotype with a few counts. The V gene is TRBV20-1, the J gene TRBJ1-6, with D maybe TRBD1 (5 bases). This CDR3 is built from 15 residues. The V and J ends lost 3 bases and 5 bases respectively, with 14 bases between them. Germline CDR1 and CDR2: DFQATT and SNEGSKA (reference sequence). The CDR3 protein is CSARDQGYHNSPLHF. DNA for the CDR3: TGCAGTGCTAGGGATCAGGGATATCATAATTCACCCCTCCACTTT.

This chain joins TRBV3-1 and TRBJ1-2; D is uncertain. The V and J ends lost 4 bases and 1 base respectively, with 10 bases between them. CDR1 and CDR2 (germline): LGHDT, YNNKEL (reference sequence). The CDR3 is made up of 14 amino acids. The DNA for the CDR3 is TGTGCCAGCAGCCGCGAACGGAATAACTATGGCTACACCTTC. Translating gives CASSRERNNYGYTF.

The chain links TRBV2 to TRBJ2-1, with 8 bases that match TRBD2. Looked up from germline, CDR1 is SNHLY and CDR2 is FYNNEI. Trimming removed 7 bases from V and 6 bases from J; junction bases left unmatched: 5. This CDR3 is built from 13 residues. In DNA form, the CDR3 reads TGTGCCAGCACCCTCACTAGCGGCAATGAGCAGTTCTTC. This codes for CASTLTSGNEQFF.

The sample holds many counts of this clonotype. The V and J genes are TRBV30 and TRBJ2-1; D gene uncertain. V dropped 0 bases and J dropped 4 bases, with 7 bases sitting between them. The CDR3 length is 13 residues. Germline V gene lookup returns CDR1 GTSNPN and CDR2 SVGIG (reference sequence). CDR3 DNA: TGTGCCTGGAGTGTTGGAATTTACAATGAGCAGTTCTTC. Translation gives CAWSVGIYNEQFF.

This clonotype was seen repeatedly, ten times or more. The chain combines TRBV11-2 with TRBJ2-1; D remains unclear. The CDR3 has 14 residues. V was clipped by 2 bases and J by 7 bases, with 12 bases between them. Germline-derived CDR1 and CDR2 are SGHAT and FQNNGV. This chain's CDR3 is CASSLPGTPNEQFF. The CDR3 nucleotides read TGTGCCAGCAGCTTACCGGGTACCCCTAATGAGCAGTTCTTC.